The following is a T cell receptor beta chain sequence with its context. Its antigen remains undetermined. Base qualities were left out, and no much larger clone turns up one base away. The source of the sample is a study of T cell responses to AZD1222 COVID-19 vaccine (dated by TCRdb to about 2021). Study-level background: AZD1222 recipients with second doses at about 4 weeks or about 12 weeks were pooled, because spike-specific TCR depth and breadth did not differ between schedules. A total of under 250 trial participants underwent TCR sequencing, of whom under 220 had received two doses of AZD1222 and about 25 had received two doses of the MenACWY control vaccine. Enrollment into the trials was organized by age into subgroups of 18-55, 56-69 and 70-plus years, and those subgroups contained roughly 150, 30 and 60 TCR-sequenced participants, respectively. What the work shows at the level of the full study, not this receptor alone: After two AZD1222 doses, spike-specific TCR breadth and depth were significantly higher than at day 0 and than in MenACWY recipients. Because no day 14 peak-response samples were available, the repertoires could be characterized only after the peak T cell response. Conclusions about previously exposed vaccinees were limited because only six AZD1222 recipients were SARS-CoV-2 seropositive at baseline. Nearly half of unique spike-specific TCRs reportedly recognized epitopes outside regions mutated in the B.1.351 and B.1.1.7 variants. The 56-69-year group was small, and its depth increase did not reach significance, likely because of low power. Vaccine-associated CD4 TCRs spanned the whole spike protein, with dominant responses in regions 160-218 and 743-854. Most participants were white British and females outnumbered males, and the authors suggested that clonal diversity may have been underestimated.

According to the study, the label for this sample's time point signals: baseline before first vaccination. Vaccinee samples came from UK trials COV001 and COV002, including a single-blind randomized controlled phase 2/3 trial of AZD1222 (ChAdOx1 nCoV-19) in healthy adults. For TCRbeta chain sequencing, PBMC samples were collected from trial participants at day 0 and at day 28 after the second dose. The CDR3 regions of human TCRbeta chains were analyzed by immunosequencing. Regarding the original processing steps: Repertoire TCRs were matched against a reference library of SARS-CoV-2-specific TCRs generated with the MIRA antigen-specificity platform. Breadth was defined as the fraction of unique TCRs that were SARS-CoV-2-associated. Depth was defined as the fraction of total T cells that were SARS-CoV-2-associated. Using the MIRA data, every spike-specific TCR was mapped to the spike region that the TCR reacted to and assigned to either a CD4 or a CD8 class. Log10-transformed breadth and depth values were compared by one-way ANOVA with Sidak's multiple comparisons tests. TCRdb obtained this table from immuneACCESS and retained in-frame rearrangements with V and J assigned. These tables miss some clones; where compared with another copy, unresolved V genes account for less than half of the shortfall, and the remainder is unexplained. That table furnishes V, J and clone size, whereas the DNA furnished D and trimming. The sample contains roughly 110,000 clones, about nine tenths of them found a single time. The top ten clones comprise 3.5% to 4.5% of the sample.

This receptor was obtained from an adult in good health. Sample: peripheral blood, taken on day 0 of AZD1222 vaccination.

The bases are TGTGCCTGGAGTCTCTGGACTAGCGGTTGGGACACCGGGGAGCTGTTTTTT. This translates into CAWSLWTSGWDTGELFF. The V gene is TRBV30 and the J gene is TRBJ2-2; 10 of the junction bases match TRBD2. The CDR3 contains 17 residues, cysteine and phenylalanine counted. CDR3 DNA only is kept here, 51 bases in frame from base 1. Ends trimmed: V by 2 bases, J by 3 bases; bases unmatched to a gene: 9. CDR1 and CDR2 are drawn from the germline V gene (reference sequence): GTSNPN, SVGIG.